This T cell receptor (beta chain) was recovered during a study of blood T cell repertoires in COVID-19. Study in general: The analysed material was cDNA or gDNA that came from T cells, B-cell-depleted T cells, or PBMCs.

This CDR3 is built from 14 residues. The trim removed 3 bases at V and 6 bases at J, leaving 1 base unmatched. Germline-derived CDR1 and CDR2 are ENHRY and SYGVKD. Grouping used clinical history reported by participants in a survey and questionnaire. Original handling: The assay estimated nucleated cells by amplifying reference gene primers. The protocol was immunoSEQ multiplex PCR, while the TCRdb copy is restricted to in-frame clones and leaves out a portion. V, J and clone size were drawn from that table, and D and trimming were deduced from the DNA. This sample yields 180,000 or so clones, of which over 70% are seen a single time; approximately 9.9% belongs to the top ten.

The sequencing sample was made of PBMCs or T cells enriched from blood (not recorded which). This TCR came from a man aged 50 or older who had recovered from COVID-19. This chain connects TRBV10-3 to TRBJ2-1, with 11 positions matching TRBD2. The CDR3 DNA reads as TGTGCCATCAGTGACACTAGCGGGGGCAATGAGCAGTTCTTC. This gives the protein CAISDTSGGNEQFF.